This section outlines one T cell receptor (beta chain) sequence together with its context. Its cognate antigen is unknown. The source of the sample is a study of T-cell memory formation after mild COVID-19. Study-wide findings and caveats: Cross-reactive memory appears to have joined, as suggested by some responding clones showing up in pre-infection memory. A second wave expanding day 15 to 37 was CD4+-biased; contracting clones were balanced. Proof of SARS-CoV-2 specificity was absent for the second-wave clones that crested on day 37.

MiXCR, run by TCRdb on the 5' RACE reads, gives a single entry per CDR3 protein. The repertoire holds about 160,000 distinct CDR3 sequences, with less than 40% as singletons. Per the germline V gene, CDR1 is DFQATT and CDR2 is SNEGSKA (reference sequence). V was trimmed by 6 bases and J by 1 base, leaving 18 bases between them. The CDR3 totals 15 residues. The receptor was derived from an adult woman who had mild COVID-19 (a few samples of this study predate the infection). Cell type and time point are not known. The specimen was PBMCs or a T cell subset sorted from them (not recorded which). The chain recombines TRBV20-1 with TRBJ1-1; D unresolved. CDR3 loop: CSAPSRATRNTEAFF. The CDR3, as DNA: TGCAGTGCCCCCTCGAGGGCAACAAGGAACACTGAAGCTTTCTTT.